This T cell receptor beta chain is drawn from a study of cytomegalovirus exposure and HLA in healthy donors. In the study overall: HLA-typed donors were the source of approximately 88 million unique TCRs, which an early data release held. General observations from the study: A later look showed TCR association rates differing by HLA locus, highest for DRB1 and lowest for HLA-C.

A note on this clone: Its target is not known.

The CDR3 is 14 amino acids. The V and J ends lost 9 bases and 6 bases respectively, with 20 bases between them. The germline V gene has CDR1 MNHEY and CDR2 SVGAGI. PCR used 60 Vbeta primers and 13 Jbeta primers. The data were produced by immunoSEQ multiplex PCR, yet TCRdb's version contains in-frame clones alone and is incomplete. This table holds 250,000 or so clones, around 85% found once. J is TRBJ1-1 and V is TRBV6-5, with no clear D. The sample comprised PBMCs. The source is a human donor in good health. The CDR3 region has the DNA TGTGCCAGTTGGGAGGGAGGCGGCTACTCTGAAGCTTTCTTT. Amino acids: CASWEGGGYSEAFF.